This T cell receptor beta chain comes out of a study of blood T cell repertoires in COVID-19 (TCRdb year 2020). In the study overall: Collaborator samples came from the United States, Italy and Spain and covered acute and convalescent phases of COVID-19. A freely available public database, intended as a resource for researchers studying the immune response to SARS-CoV-2, is where the repertoires were released. The samples were drawn from the first 160 participants of the ongoing ImmuneRACE study and from 1,254 subjects provided by 6 global collaborators. Where available, HLA class I and class II types were taken from metadata supplied by the sample provider and were not determined by assay-based typing. The material from the prospective study consisted of cDNA or gDNA derived from T cells, B-cell-depleted T cells, or PBMCs. A de-identified subject ID, COVID-19 status, age in years and sex were almost always included in the sample metadata. Deeply sampled blood TCRbeta repertoires from subjects exposed to, actively infected with, or recovered from COVID-19 were included in the dataset.

Points the paper makes about the study in general: The quantity of clinical and demographic metadata differed by source and by participant and was supplied without curation.

Collaborating institutions collected whole blood in K2EDTA tubes following their own protocols. Collaborator samples were shipped for TCRbeta analysis as frozen whole blood, isolated PBMCs, or DNA extracted from either sample type. Trimming takes 5 bases off V and 2 bases off J; junction bases not matched to a gene: 2. Via the germline V gene (reference sequence), CDR1 is MNHEY and CDR2 SMNVEV. The cysteine opens and the phenylalanine closes a CDR3 of 16 amino acids. Of all the DNA, just the CDR3 is kept, 48 bases in frame from base 1. Concerning this clone: Its antigen specificity is not known. No much larger clonotype is one base removed from it; base qualities were not supplied.

The immunoSEQ Assay, a bias-controlled multiplex PCR, was used to amplify TCRbeta CDR3 regions from genomic DNA. Per the original workflow: The number of nucleated cells in each sample was estimated from the amplification of reference gene primers within the assay. To quantify the absolute abundance of each unique TCRbeta CDR3 rearrangement, sequence reads were collapsed and filtered. For each sample, productive Simpson clonality was calculated as the square root of Simpson's diversity index across productive rearrangements. TCRdb retrieved this table from immuneACCESS and kept in-frame rearrangements only. Not all clones are present; in checked studies, unresolved V genes account for under half, and no reason is known for the remainder. V and J calls and clone size are given by that table; D and trimming were obtained from the DNA. The sample table shows approximately 50,000 clones, and approximately 87% are seen once. The leading ten clones occupy approximately 5% of the sample.

The chain couples TRBV27 to TRBJ2-3; 15 of the junction bases match TRBD2. Sequenced sample: peripheral blood. This sequence originates from a human donor in a cohort sampled during active COVID-19. CDR3 protein: CASSRTSGRATDTQYF. DNA sequence: TGTGCCAGCAGTAGGACTAGCGGGAGGGCCACAGATACGCAGTATTTT.